The 24 T cell receptor beta chains below all came from one sample that was sequenced in a study of T-cell reconstitution after alpha-beta-depleted transplantation in children. This sample's TCRbeta library carried unique molecular identifier barcodes. TCRdb reanalysed the PCR reads using MiXCR and keeps one entry per CDR3 protein. The sample has approximately 200,000 distinct CDR3 sequences; roughly 6.5% are singletons. Sample: PBMCs, taken before TCRalphabeta/CD19-depleted stem cell transplant. These receptors were obtained from a girl younger than two with combined immunodeficiency, due to receive a stem cell transplant.

J is TRBJ2-5 and V is TRBV3-1; no clear D gene. The CDR3 loop spans 15 amino acids. V dropped 0 bases and J dropped 5 bases, with 13 bases sitting between them. CDR1 is LGHDT, CDR2 YNNKEL, per germline (reference sequence). This CDR3 is CASSQEARKGETQYF. In nucleotides, the CDR3 is TGTGCCAGCAGCCAAGAAGCAAGAAAAGGGGAGACCCAGTACTTC.

In its sample, this clonotype was seen many times. The CDR3 spells CASRRRQGAEEPQHF. CDR3 in DNA: TGTGCCAGCAGGCGGCGACAGGGGGCCGAGGAACCCCAGCATTTT. This chain joins TRBV12-3 or TRBV12-4 and TRBJ1-5, with 10 bases matching TRBD1. V dropped 6 bases and J dropped 10; count of bases not matched to a gene: 12. The CDR3 extends over 15 amino acids.

This clonotype was seen many times. Just one base apart from a much larger clone, this may be a read error. The chain combines TRBV20-1 with TRBJ2-5; 8 bases are a match to TRBD1. Germline V gene lookup returns CDR1 DFQATT and CDR2 SNEGSKA (reference sequence). The CDR3 sequence is 12 residues long. J gave up 5 bases and V 3 bases, and 2 bases lay outside the gene matches. CDR3: CSASRGRETQYF. The CDR3 region has the DNA TGCAGTGCTAGCAGGGGGCGGGAGACCCAGTACTTC.

This clonotype was counted many times. The J gene is TRBJ2-1, the V gene TRBV20-1, with 12 nucleotides matching TRBD2. The CDR3 extends over 15 amino acids. J was trimmed by 9 bases and V by 5 bases; bases with no gene match: 11. Germline V gene data show CDR1 as DFQATT and CDR2 as SNEGSKA (reference sequence). Written as DNA, the CDR3 is TGCAGTGCTCACTATAGGACTAGCGGGGCCCCTGAGCAGTTCTTC. Amino acid sequence: CSAHYRTSGAPEQFF.

This clonotype was observed many times. J is TRBJ2-4 and V is TRBV5-8; 12 bases line up with TRBD1. The V gene's germline CDR1 is SGHTS and CDR2 YDEGEE. This CDR3 is 17 amino acids long. V was pared by 0 bases and J by 8 bases, with 9 bases of the junction left unmatched. The CDR3 loop is CASSLAPGTGGMYIQYF. In DNA, the CDR3 is TGTGCCAGCAGCTTGGCCCCCGGGACAGGGGGCATGTACATTCAGTACTTC.

This clonotype was picked up many times. The V gene is TRBV25-1, the J gene TRBJ2-1, with TRBD2 matching 11 bases. CDR1 is MGHDK and CDR2 is SYGVNS in the germline V gene. The V segment lost 5 bases and the J segment 6 bases; nucleotides outside the gene matches: 9. The length of the CDR3 is 16 residues. The CDR3 sequence is CASSLQGTSGTNEQFF. For the CDR3, the DNA is TGTGCCAGCAGTCTCCAGGGGACTAGCGGCACCAATGAGCAGTTCTTC. Drawing the rest from reference TRBV25-1 and TRBJ2-1, the complete variable domain is EADIYQTPRYLVIGTGKKITLECSQTMGHDKMYWYQQDPGMELHLIHYSYGVNSTEKGDLSSESTVSRIRTEHFPLTLESARPSHTSQYLCASSLQGTSGTNEQFFGPGTRLTVL.

This clonotype came up many times. The chain has TRBV6-5 and TRBJ2-1, with TRBD2 matching over 11 bases. V trimming: 7 bases; J trimming: 5 bases; junction bases outside the gene matches: 10. Germline CDR1 and CDR2: MNHEY and SVGAGI. This CDR3 has 16 amino acids. The CDR3 nucleotides are TGTGCCAGCAACGGTTGGCTAGCGGGAGGTAACAATGAGCAGTTCTTC. As protein: CASNGWLAGGNNEQFF.

The chain recombines TRBV28 with TRBJ2-7; D is possibly TRBD1 (5 bases). The CDR3 spans 19 residues. Germline-derived CDR1 and CDR2 are MDHEN and SYDVKM. V was cut by 7 bases and J by 0 bases, with 28 bases left in between. CDR3 sequence reads: CASTGYRVTSERASYEQYF. CDR3 in DNA: TGTGCCAGCACAGGGTACCGGGTCACTTCAGAACGTGCCTCCTACGAGCAGTACTTC.

Turning to this clonotype: A clone one base away is much larger, so this may be a read error. The chain joins TRBV5-1 to TRBJ2-5, with D perhaps matching TRBD1 (6 bases). The CDR3 has 15 amino acids. The germline V gene encodes CDR1 SGHRS and CDR2 YFSETQ. The CDR3 sequence is CVSSAQGIFLETQYF. CDR3 coding DNA: TGCGTCAGCAGCGCACAGGGAATTTTCTTGGAGACCCAGTACTTC.

This clonotype was observed a few times. The chain uses TRBV4-1 and TRBJ1-2; D unresolved. This CDR3 is built from 16 residues. From germline, CDR1 is MGHRA and CDR2 YSYEKL. Deletions cut 1 base from V and 0 bases from J, with 12 bases between. The CDR3 DNA is TGCGCCAGCAGCCAAGTAGGGCCACCTACTAACTATGGCTACACCTTC. Encoded protein: CASSQVGPPTNYGYTF.

On this clonotype: A much larger clone differs from this one at a single base, so this may be a read error. The CDR3 does not close with the conserved phenylalanine or tryptophan, likely indicating a read error. The gene calls are TRBV20-1 and TRBJ2-1; 9 nucleotides line up with TRBD2. From germline, CDR1 is DFQATT and CDR2 SNEGSKA (reference sequence). The CDR3 spans 16 residues. V dropped 4 bases and J dropped 8; count of bases not matched to a gene: 15. Written as DNA, the CDR3 is TGCAGTGCTACCCCCGGGGTAGCGGGAGTTTGGGATGAGCAGTTCTCC. Its translation is CSATPGVAGVWDEQFS.

This clonotype occurred many times. The rearrangement uses TRBV24-1 and TRBJ1-2, with D unclear. CDR3 length: 13 amino acids. Trimming left V 2 bases short and J 1 base short, with 4 bases between. CDR1 KGHDR and CDR2 SFDVKD come from the germline V gene. CDR3 protein: CATSDSDNYGYTF. CDR3 DNA sequence: TGTGCCACCAGTGATTCGGATAACTATGGCTACACCTTC.

This clonotype was seen only a few times. CDR3 region: CAWSVFSGGTYF. As DNA, the CDR3 is TGTGCCTGGAGTGTTTTCTCGGGTGGGACGTACTTC. J is TRBJ2-7 and V is TRBV30; the D gene could be TRBD1 or TRBD2 (5 bases each). Germline loops: CDR1 GTSNPN, CDR2 SVGIG (reference sequence). The V and J ends lost 0 bases and 12 bases respectively, with 15 bases between them. The CDR3 covers 12 residues.

Ten or more counts support this clonotype. The CDR3 nucleotides are TGTGCCAGCAGTGAAGGAGACGGAGCTAACTATGGCTACACCTTC. Protein product: CASSEGDGANYGYTF. The chain is built from TRBV2 and TRBJ1-2; D unclear. The length of the CDR3 is 15 residues. The V gene's germline CDR1 is SNHLY and CDR2 FYNNEI. Trimming stripped 1 base from V and 0 bases from J, with 9 bases between. Supplemented by reference TRBV2 and TRBJ1-2, the full variable domain reads EPEVTQTPSHQVTQMGQEVILRCVPISNHLYFYWYRQILGQKVEFLVSFYNNEISEKSEIFDDQFSVERPDGSNFTLKIRSTKLEDSAMYFCASSEGDGANYGYTFGSGTRLTVV.

This clonotype was seen at least ten times. This chain joins TRBV30 and TRBJ2-1, with D hard to call. The V end was cut by 2 bases, the J end by 6 bases, with 2 bases between. The CDR3 is made up of 10 amino acids. The V gene's germline CDR1 is GTSNPN and CDR2 SVGIG (reference sequence). The DNA of the CDR3 is TGTGCCTGGAGTTCCAATGAGCAGTTCTTC. Amino acid sequence: CAWSSNEQFF.

This clonotype has a count of ten or more. This sequence joins TRBV29-1 and TRBJ2-7; possibly TRBD1 for D (6 bases). Germline lookup yields CDR1 SQVTM and CDR2 ANQGSEA. V lost 4 bases, J lost 4 bases, and 14 bases lay in between. This CDR3 comprises 13 residues. CDR3 coding DNA: TGCAGCGTTGGCGCGGACAGACCGTACGAGCAGTACTTC. Its translation: CSVGADRPYEQYF.

The table lists this clonotype with many counts. The chain uses TRBV5-1 and TRBJ1-1, with 8 bases that match TRBD1. With V trimmed by 1 base and J by 7 bases, 15 bases remained unmatched. This CDR3 contains 17 residues. Germline V gene lookup returns CDR1 SGHRS and CDR2 YFSETQ. Written as DNA, the CDR3 is TGCGCCAGCAGCTTGTCTGGGACAGGCAACTTGGGGGATGAAGCTTTCTTT. Its protein product is CASSLSGTGNLGDEAFF.

V is TRBV20-1 and J is TRBJ2-5, with D maybe TRBD2 (6 bases). The CDR3 length is 11 residues. The V and J ends lost 6 bases and 14 bases respectively, with 19 bases between them. Looked up from germline, CDR1 is DFQATT and CDR2 is SNEGSKA (reference sequence). The CDR3 sequence: CSATSGLSGYF. The CDR3 bases are TGCAGTGCCACCTCGGGACTCTCGGGTTACTTC.

The genes are TRBV29-1 and TRBJ2-7; 7 positions match TRBD2. The CDR3 contains 17 residues. Germline V gene data show CDR1 as SQVTM and CDR2 as ANQGSEA. V shed 7 bases and J 2 bases; nucleotides not matched to a gene: 20. This CDR3 is CSALAKQVAGGTYEQYF. CDR3 nucleotides: TGCAGCGCTCTTGCGAAGCAGGTTGCCGGGGGGACCTACGAGCAGTACTTC.

This clonotype appeared many times. The chain couples TRBV7-8 to TRBJ2-3; the match to TRBD2 covers 11 bases. Germline values: CDR1 SGHVS, CDR2 FQNEAQ. Germline trimming cut 5 bases from V and 7 bases from J; bases unmatched to any gene: 5. The CDR3 spans 14 residues. The CDR3 protein is CASSPRTSGYTQYF. Written as DNA, the CDR3 is TGTGCCAGCAGCCCGCGGACTAGCGGGTATACGCAGTATTTT.

This clonotype was observed at least ten times. The chain joins TRBV7-9 to TRBJ2-1; 9 bases agree with TRBD2. In germline, CDR1 is SEHNR, CDR2 FQNEAQ (reference sequence). CDR3 length equals 18 residues. Unmatched junction bases numbered 16, after V lost 6 bases and J lost 4 bases. The CDR3 loop reads CASRTDNGGLAEYNEQFF. The CDR3 DNA sequence: TGTGCCAGCAGGACCGATAACGGGGGACTAGCTGAATACAATGAGCAGTTCTTC.

This clonotype came up many times. The chain is built from TRBV4-3 and TRBJ2-5, with 12 bases fitting TRBD2. The CDR3 runs 15 residues. From germline, CDR1 is LGHNA and CDR2 YSLEER. The V and J ends lost 3 bases and 4 bases, in that order; junction bases with no gene match: 3. CDR3 in amino acids: CASSQRLAGAETQYF. CDR3 bases: TGCGCCAGCAGCCAGAGACTAGCGGGAGCAGAGACCCAGTACTTC.

This clonotype was found many times. V gene TRBV5-4 combines with J gene TRBJ1-1; D call uncertain. V was shortened by 0 bases and J by 7 bases, with 10 bases between the two germline ends. Germline V lookup: CDR1 SGHNT, CDR2 YYREEE (reference sequence). The CDR3 covers 13 residues. CDR3 sequence reads: CASSLADNSEAFF. In DNA form, the CDR3 reads TGTGCCAGCAGCTTGGCCGACAATAGTGAAGCTTTCTTT.

Ten or more counts support this clonotype. The CDR3 sequence: CASSFFRVEQFF. The CDR3 DNA sequence: TGTGCCAGCAGTTTTTTCCGGGTTGAGCAGTTCTTC. This chain connects TRBV12-3 or TRBV12-4 to TRBJ2-1; D remains ambiguous. V lost 3 bases and J lost 9, with 9 bases in between. The CDR3 sequence is 12 residues long.